This T cell receptor beta chain emerged from a study of cytomegalovirus exposure and HLA in healthy donors. PCR amplification relied on 60 Vbeta primers (plus 13 Jbeta primers). Method: immunoSEQ multiplex PCR; TCRdb's copy keeps in-frame clones and lacks some. Here the sample spans around 140,000 clones, approximately 80% being singletons. The V gene lost 4 bases and the J gene lost 0 bases, with 6 bases spanning the gap. This CDR3 is 13 amino acids long. Germline lookup yields CDR1 LNHDA and CDR2 SQIVND (reference sequence). Source material: PBMCs. The origin of this receptor is a woman between 18 and 30 years old in good health and CMV-seropositive. The gene calls are TRBV19 and TRBJ1-1; weak D call: TRBD1 (5 bases). The CDR3 here is CASSKGLNTEAFF. The CDR3 nucleotides read TGTGCCAGTAGTAAGGGGTTGAACACTGAAGCTTTCTTT.